Shown below are 23 T cell receptor beta chains from a single sample sequenced in a study of blood T cell repertoires in COVID-19. TCRdb's copy holds only in-frame clones and misses some; the assay was immunoSEQ multiplex PCR. The sample carries more than 300,000 clones, 85% to 90% recorded once. Sequenced input: PBMCs or T cells enriched from blood (not recorded which). The receptors were sampled from a man younger than 40 who had recovered from COVID-19.

This clone was seen once. This rearrangement joins TRBV5-1 to TRBJ1-5; TRBD1 is a possible D gene (6 bases). CDR3 size: 15 residues. V dropped 3 bases and J dropped 5 bases, with 15 bases sitting between them. Per the germline V gene, CDR1 is SGHRS and CDR2 is YFSETQ. The CDR3 loop reads CASSSNRAFDQPQHF. The CDR3 DNA sequence: TGCGCCAGCAGCTCAAACAGGGCTTTCGATCAGCCCCAGCATTTT.

The genes are TRBV19 and TRBJ1-2; 7 positions agree with TRBD1. V was clipped by 8 bases and J by 5 bases; unmatched bases: 8. This CDR3 is 13 amino acids long. Germline V CDR1 and CDR2: LNHDA, SQIVND (reference sequence). For the CDR3, the DNA is TGTGCCAGTCGTCCGGGACAGCCTTATGGCTACACCTTC. Protein: CASRPGQPYGYTF.

This clone was picked up a small number of times. The chain has TRBV9 and TRBJ2-2, with unresolved D. The CDR3 sequence is 14 residues long. Germline V gene sequence: CDR1 SGDLS, CDR2 YYNGEE. Trimming stripped 3 bases from V and 5 bases from J, with 11 bases between. The CDR3 region is CASSATELTGELFF. CDR3 sequence (DNA): TGTGCCAGCAGCGCCACTGAGCTGACCGGGGAGCTGTTTTTT.

This chain connects TRBV7-8 to TRBJ2-5, with a tentative D call TRBD2 (7 bases). The V gene lost 1 base and the J gene lost 5 bases, with 14 bases spanning the gap. Germline CDR1 SGHVS, CDR2 FQNEAQ. This CDR3 is 15 amino acids long. The CDR3 is CASSLERGGQETQYF. In DNA form, the CDR3 reads TGTGCCAGCAGCTTAGAAAGGGGGGGGCAGGAGACCCAGTACTTC.

The chain uses TRBV13 and TRBJ1-2; 9 bases agree with TRBD1. The germline V gene encodes CDR1 PRHDT and CDR2 FYEKMQ (reference sequence). CDR3 size: 14 residues. J was trimmed by 8 bases and V by 4 bases; bases with no gene match: 8. CDR3 sequence (DNA): TGTGCCAGCAGCTACCGGGACAGGGTGGAGGGCTACACCTTC. Translated: CASSYRDRVEGYTF.

This chain uses TRBV5-1 with TRBJ2-1; 8 bases are a match to TRBD1. CDR1 is SGHRS and CDR2 is YFSETQ in the germline V gene. V gave up 6 bases and J gave up 7 bases; unmatched junction bases: 9. The CDR3 consists of 14 residues. The CDR3 DNA reads as TGCGCCAGCACCCAGACAGGGGAGTGGAATGAGCAGTTCTTC. Protein product: CASTQTGEWNEQFF.

The chain links TRBV3-1 (or the pseudogene TRBV3-2) to TRBJ1-2, with D possibly TRBD1 on 5 matching bases. Germline V lookup: CDR1 LGHDT, CDR2 YNNKEL (reference sequence). Trimming stripped 0 bases from V and 5 bases from J, with 10 bases between. The CDR3 is 14 residues long. DNA of the CDR3: TGTGCCAGCAGCCAAGAACGGGGGTTGTATGGCTACACCTTC. Its translation is CASSQERGLYGYTF.

V and J are TRBV5-1 and TRBJ1-1; TRBD1 agrees at 7 bases. Losses at the gene ends were 4 bases for V and 5 bases for J; bases not matched to a gene: 8. The germline V gene encodes CDR1 SGHRS and CDR2 YFSETQ. The CDR3 has 14 residues. The CDR3 loop is CASSGTVAGTEAFF. The CDR3 DNA is TGCGCCAGCAGCGGGACAGTCGCCGGGACTGAAGCTTTCTTT. Together with reference TRBV5-1 and TRBJ1-1, the CDR3 gives the full variable domain: KAGVTQTPRYLIKTRGQQVTLSCSPISGHRSVSWYQQTPGQGLQFLFEYFSETQRNKGNFPGRFSGRQFSNSRSEMNVSTLELGDSALYLCASSGTVAGTEAFFGQGTRLTVV.

The J gene is TRBJ2-7, the V gene TRBV27; 11 nucleotides line up with TRBD2. J lost 0 bases, V lost 6 bases, and 7 bases had no gene match. There are 16 residues in the CDR3. Germline V CDR1 and CDR2: MNHEY, SMNVEV (reference sequence). The CDR3 DNA reads as TGTGCCAGCAGCCCCGGGACTAGCGGATACTCCTACGAGCAGTACTTC. It codes for CASSPGTSGYSYEQYF.

The CDR3 nucleotides are TGTGCCAGCGAAGGGGACCCGGGACTAGCGGGACAGAGCTCCTACAATGAGCAGTTCTTC. Translating it yields CASEGDPGLAGQSSYNEQFF. This rearrangement joins TRBV2 to TRBJ2-1; 13 bases map to TRBD2. Germline CDR1 and CDR2: SNHLY and FYNNEI. The trim removed 8 bases at V and 0 bases at J, leaving 16 bases unmatched. The CDR3 length is 20 residues.

Written as DNA, the CDR3 is TGCAGCGTTTTGGTTGAAGGCAGGTCTAGCAATCAGCCCCAGCATTTT. Translating gives CSVLVEGRSSNQPQHF. V gene TRBV29-1 combines with J gene TRBJ1-5; D remains ambiguous. This CDR3 spans 16 amino acids. Per the germline V gene, CDR1 is SQVTM and CDR2 is ANQGSEA. V gave up 5 bases and J gave up 0 bases, with 17 bases separating them. Full variable domain (missing parts from reference TRBV29-1 and TRBJ1-5): SAVISQKPSRDICQRGTSLTIQCQVDSQVTMMFWYRQQPGQSLTLIATANQGSEATYESGFVIDKFPISRPNLTFSTLTVSNMSPEDSSIYLCSVLVEGRSSNQPQHFGDGTRLSIL.

This clone was observed once. The CDR3 region is CATSDLSSSETQYF. The CDR3 DNA reads as TGTGCCACCAGTGATTTGTCTAGCTCTGAGACCCAGTACTTC. The chain uses TRBV24-1 and TRBJ2-5; maybe TRBD2 (5 bases). The CDR3 spans 14 residues. Looked up from germline, CDR1 is KGHDR and CDR2 is SFDVKD. V was clipped by 0 bases and J by 5 bases, with 9 bases between them.

The V and J genes are TRBV30 and TRBJ2-3; the D gene is possibly TRBD2 (5 bases). The CDR3 is made up of 13 amino acids. Deletions cut 3 bases from V and 5 bases from J, with 12 bases between. CDR1 is GTSNPN, CDR2 SVGIG, per germline (reference sequence). As DNA, the CDR3 is TGTGCCTGGAGGAGCGGAATGGGAGATACGCAGTATTTT. Its protein is CAWRSGMGDTQYF.

This sequence joins TRBV3-1 (or the pseudogene TRBV3-2) and TRBJ1-5; no definite D call. Trimming removed 0 bases from V and 3 bases from J, with 6 bases in between. The CDR3 covers 14 residues. Per germline, CDR1 LGHDT and CDR2 YNNKEL (reference sequence). The chain's CDR3 is CASSQDYYNQPQHF. The CDR3 DNA reads as TGTGCCAGCAGCCAAGATTACTACAATCAGCCCCAGCATTTT.

This sequence joins TRBV7-2 and TRBJ2-5, with D maybe TRBD2 (5 bases). Trimming took 5 bases from V and 3 from J, leaving 16 bases between them. The germline V gene encodes CDR1 SGHTA and CDR2 FQGNSA. This CDR3 comprises 15 residues. CDR3 residues: CASSKNYGVEETQYF. As DNA, the CDR3 is TGTGCCAGCAGCAAAAACTACGGGGTAGAAGAGACCCAGTACTTC.

The chain recombines TRBV18 with TRBJ2-7; unclear D gene. Trimming cost V 0 bases and J 0 bases, with 12 bases left between them. The CDR3 contains 16 residues. Germline V gives CDR1 KGHSH, CDR2 LQKENI. The CDR3 reads CASSPPWAISSYEQYF. The DNA of the CDR3 is TGTGCCAGCTCACCACCCTGGGCAATTAGCTCCTACGAGCAGTACTTC. Based on the CDR3 plus reference TRBV18 and TRBJ2-7, the full variable domain is NAGVMQNPRHLVRRRGQEARLRCSPMKGHSHVYWYRQLPEEGLKFMVYLQKENIIDESGMPKERFSAEFPKEGPSILRIQQVVRGDSAAYFCASSPPWAISSYEQYFGPGTRLTVT.

The chain recombines TRBV7-2 with TRBJ1-2, with D perhaps matching TRBD1 (5 bases). The CDR3 length is 14 residues. In germline, CDR1 is SGHTA, CDR2 FQGNSA. Trimming cost V 5 bases and J 7 bases, with 17 bases left between them. The CDR3 is CASSEAQGFGGYTF. Written as DNA, the CDR3 is TGTGCCAGCAGCGAGGCGCAGGGCTTCGGTGGCTACACCTTC.

The chain joins TRBV13 to TRBJ1-1; D remains ambiguous. The germline V gene encodes CDR1 PRHDT and CDR2 FYEKMQ (reference sequence). The CDR3 covers 11 residues. Trimming took 7 bases from V and 7 from J, leaving 10 bases between them. CDR3 DNA sequence: TGTGCCAGCACCTTGGCGGATGAAGCTTTCTTT. Its protein product is CASTLADEAFF. The full variable domain, in which reference TRBV13 and TRBJ1-1 provide the parts outside the CDR3, is AAGVIQSPRHLIKEKRETATLKCYPIPRHDTVYWYQQGPGQDPQFLISFYEKMQSDKGSIPDRFSAQQFSDYHSELNMSSLELGDSALYFCASTLADEAFFGQGTRLTVV.

The gene calls are TRBV6-2 or TRBV6-3 and TRBJ1-5, with TRBD1 as a possible D gene (6 bases). Trimming removed 1 base at V and 7 bases at J, with 14 bases between. Germline assignment: CDR1 MNHEY and CDR2 SVGEGT. The CDR3 contains 15 residues. In DNA, the CDR3 is TGTGCCAGCAGTTACTACAGGGAGGGTAAGCAGCCCCAGCATTTT. This codes for CASSYYREGKQPQHF.

This clone came up once. The V gene is TRBV6-1, the J gene TRBJ2-6; perhaps TRBD1 as D (6 bases). The CDR3 totals 17 residues. The ends were cut back, 1 base at V and 2 bases at J, with 12 bases in the middle. CDR1 MNHNS and CDR2 SASEGT come from the germline V gene. CDR3 nucleotides: TGTGCCAGCAGTGAAGGTACTTACAGGGCTGGGGCCAACGTCCTGACTTTC. Translating it yields CASSEGTYRAGANVLTF.

This clone has just a few counts. This chain uses TRBV27 with TRBJ1-5; TRBD1 matches 8 bases. Germline CDR1 MNHEY, CDR2 SMNVEV (reference sequence). The CDR3 runs to 17 residues. With 6 bases clipped from V and 0 bases from J, the junction kept 10 bases outside the gene matches. CDR3 in amino acids: CASRPSGGGYSNQPQHF. The DNA for the CDR3 is TGTGCCAGCAGGCCGTCAGGGGGCGGGTATAGCAATCAGCCCCAGCATTTT.

V usage is TRBV2 and J usage is TRBJ1-6; perhaps TRBD1 as D (6 bases). CDR3 size: 16 residues. Germline lookup yields CDR1 SNHLY and CDR2 FYNNEI. With 8 bases removed from V and 7 bases from J, the gap between germline ends came to 21 bases. The CDR3 here is CASEGLRGSENSPLHF. For the CDR3, the DNA is TGTGCCAGCGAGGGGCTCAGGGGCTCGGAGAATTCACCCCTCCACTTT.

This chain's CDR3 is CASSLDGGLVTEAFF. The CDR3 DNA follows: TGCGCCAGCAGCTTGGACGGGGGGTTGGTAACTGAAGCTTTCTTT. The chain recombines TRBV5-1 with TRBJ1-1; D is perhaps TRBD1 (5 bases). From germline, CDR1 is SGHRS and CDR2 YFSETQ. CDR3 length equals 15 residues. Trimming pared 0 bases from V and 5 bases from J, leaving 14 bases between.